These 11 T cell receptor beta chains came from one sample sequenced in a study of a mutant IDH1 vaccine in newly diagnosed glioma (dated by TCRdb to the early 2020s). The method behind the library was the immunoSEQ multiplex PCR assay. Here the immuneACCESS table is served through TCRdb, limited to in-frame sequences with V and J called. Missing clones are a known gap in these copies; in checked studies unresolved V genes cover under half, and the rest lacks a known reason. A total of some 60,000 clones appear in this sample, less than 90% of them only once. The ten largest account for under 4.5% of the sample. What this sample's time point label stands for: week 47, end of study. A 20-mer mutant IDH1 peptide at 300 micrograms in Montanide made up each vaccine dose, which was injected subcutaneously together with topical imiquimod. These TCRs' antigens remain unknown. The sample in question was PBMCs, obtained from a glioma patient whose treatment included an IDH1 peptide vaccine. Receptors originate from a man aged 25 to 45 with glioma.

The rearrangement uses TRBV11-2 and TRBJ2-1; 9 nucleotides agree with TRBD1. Germline loops: CDR1 SGHAT, CDR2 FQNNGV. This CDR3 has 18 residues. The V and J ends lost 3 bases and 3 bases, in that order; junction bases with no gene match: 12. The CDR3 reads CASSFIRAGTGSYNEQFF. DNA of the CDR3: TGTGCCAGCAGCTTTATTAGGGCCGGGACAGGGAGCTACAATGAGCAGTTCTTC.

The rearrangement uses TRBV27 and TRBJ1-2, with D possibly matching TRBD1 (6 bases). This CDR3 spans 13 amino acids. CDR1 is MNHEY and CDR2 is SMNVEV in the germline V gene (reference sequence). Trimming cost V 6 bases and J 0 bases, with 8 bases left between them. CDR3 coding DNA: TGTGCCAGCAGCTGGACAGCTAACTATGGCTACACCTTC. As protein: CASSWTANYGYTF.

This chain connects TRBV5-6 to TRBJ2-5; possible D gene TRBD1, 6 bases. Germline assignment: CDR1 SGHDT and CDR2 YYEEEE. The V end lost 4 bases, the J end lost 5 bases, and 12 bases lay between the germline ends. The CDR3 has 13 amino acids. This CDR3 reads CASSRQGPETQYF. The DNA of the CDR3 is TGTGCCAGCAGCCGGCAGGGGCCTGAGACCCAGTACTTC.

V is TRBV20-1 and J is TRBJ2-3; D unresolved. Germline CDR1 is DFQATT and CDR2 is SNEGSKA (reference sequence). The V end was cut by 5 bases, the J end by 6 bases, with 9 bases between. This CDR3 is built from 11 residues. CDR3 in amino acids: CSAPIHDTQYF. In DNA form, the CDR3 reads TGCAGTGCTCCTATCCACGATACGCAGTATTTT.

The chain has TRBV19 and TRBJ1-1; perhaps TRBD1 as D (5 bases). Deletions cut 6 bases from V and 1 base from J, with 18 bases between. CDR3 length equals 16 residues. Looked up from germline, CDR1 is LNHDA and CDR2 is SQIVND (reference sequence). In DNA form, the CDR3 reads TGTGCCAGTAGGCAGACAGAGCGGACCCGGAACACTGAAGCTTTCTTT. Encoded protein: CASRQTERTRNTEAFF.

The chain recombines TRBV5-1 with TRBJ2-1; D remains ambiguous. This CDR3 has 13 residues. V lost 5 bases and J lost 8, with 14 bases in between. CDR1 and CDR2 from the germline V gene are SGHRS and YFSETQ. The CDR3 region is CASRPPVIHEQFF. Written as DNA, the CDR3 is TGCGCCAGCAGGCCCCCAGTGATCCATGAGCAGTTCTTC. Full variable domain (missing parts from reference TRBV5-1 and TRBJ2-1): KAGVTQTPRYLIKTRGQQVTLSCSPISGHRSVSWYQQTPGQGLQFLFEYFSETQRNKGNFPGRFSGRQFSNSRSEMNVSTLELGDSALYLCASRPPVIHEQFFGPGTRLTVL.

The gene calls are TRBV6-5 and TRBJ2-3; D not certain. CDR1 is MNHEY and CDR2 is SVGAGI in the germline V gene. Trimming removed 2 bases at V and 1 base at J, with 10 bases between. The CDR3 extends over 15 amino acids. CDR3 in DNA: TGTGCCAGCAGTTACCGCCTAGATGGCACAGATACGCAGTATTTT. Translation gives CASSYRLDGTDTQYF.

CDR3 coding DNA: TGTGCCAGCTCACGGGACAGGGGACTCTCGGCCCTTGGGGAGCTGTTTTTT. This gives the protein CASSRDRGLSALGELFF. The V call is TRBV18, the J call TRBJ2-2, with TRBD1 matching over 10 bases. The ends lost 4 bases at V and 8 bases at J; junction bases unmatched: 13. Germline V gene lookup returns CDR1 KGHSH and CDR2 LQKENI. This CDR3 region has 17 residues.

The rearrangement joins TRBV30 to TRBJ1-2, with D possibly being TRBD1 (5 bases). The germline gives CDR1 GTSNPN, CDR2 SVGIG (reference sequence). The CDR3 covers 14 residues. V was shortened by 3 bases and J by 7 bases, with 18 bases between the two germline ends. CDR3 nucleotide sequence: TGTGCCTGGAGGAAGACAGAGGTTGGCCGTGGCTACACCTTC. Amino acids: CAWRKTEVGRGYTF.

J is TRBJ2-1 and V is TRBV6-1, with 7 nucleotides matching TRBD1. With V trimmed by 6 bases and J by 7 bases, 12 bases remained unmatched. CDR1 and CDR2 (germline): MNHNS, SASEGT. The CDR3 has 15 amino acids. CDR3 region: CASRETGFTGNEQFF. CDR3 bases: TGTGCCAGCAGAGAGACAGGGTTCACAGGGAATGAGCAGTTCTTC.

The chain couples TRBV13 to TRBJ1-6, with 7 bases lining up with TRBD1. Trimming removed 0 bases from V and 0 bases from J; junction bases left unmatched: 11. The CDR3 has 20 residues. CDR1 is PRHDT, CDR2 FYEKMQ, per germline (reference sequence). The CDR3 DNA is TGTGCCAGCAGCTTAGGGGAGGTAGGGGGCGTAAGCTCCTATAATTCACCCCTCCACTTT. Translating gives CASSLGEVGGVSSYNSPLHF.